This T cell receptor (beta chain) appears in the sequencing data of a study of T cells after yellow fever vaccination. The CDR3 covers 15 residues. The ends were cut back, 2 bases at V and 6 bases at J, with 17 bases in the middle. CDR1 is MGHDK and CDR2 is SYGVNS in the germline V gene. This clonotype was seen a handful of times. From the 5' RACE reads, TCRdb called clonotypes with MiXCR, one entry per CDR3 protein. The table shows some 600,000 distinct CDR3 sequences, with over 9% occurring only once. The specimen comprised PBMCs, sampled on the day of the yellow fever booster vaccination. V and J are TRBV25-1 and TRBJ2-7; the D gene is possibly TRBD1 (6 bases). The clonotype was recovered from a man aged 30 to 39 who received the YFV17D yellow fever vaccine. CDR3: CASSERSTTGGEQYF. CDR3 DNA: TGTGCCAGCAGTGAACGTTCCACGACAGGAGGCGAGCAGTACTTC.